These 10 T cell receptor beta chains came from one sample sequenced in a study of blood T cells in healthy people across ages. Primers used in a second PCR of about 7 to 12 cycles were a sample-barcoded 5' primer and a J-beta primer mix. TCRdb reprocessed the 5' RACE reads via MiXCR and lists one record per CDR3 protein. Of some 1.4 million distinct CDR3 sequences listed, approximately 40% are singletons. Sequencing input: blood. These receptors originate from a woman between 18 and 30 years old in good health.

This clonotype occurred once. This sequence joins TRBV27 and TRBJ1-6; D is unresolved. Germline V lookup: CDR1 MNHEY, CDR2 SMNVEV (reference sequence). Trimming left V 4 bases short and J 9 bases short, with 10 bases between. The CDR3 extends over 13 amino acids. The DNA for the CDR3 is TGTGCCAGCAGTTCTCCCTCTGGTTCACCCCTCCACTTT. This encodes CASSSPSGSPLHF.

This clonotype has a handful of counts. J is TRBJ2-1 and V is TRBV7-3; 14 positions match TRBD2. The CDR3 runs to 15 residues. Germline V lookup: CDR1 SGHTA, CDR2 FQGTGA. The junction had 5 bases not matched to a gene; V was cut back by 5 bases and J by 8 bases. This CDR3 reads CASSQTSGGAYEQFF. The CDR3 DNA reads TGTGCCAGCAGCCAGACTAGCGGGGGGGCCTATGAGCAGTTCTTC.

This chain links TRBV4-1 with TRBJ2-2; no clear D gene. Germline V gene lookup returns CDR1 MGHRA and CDR2 YSYEKL. Trimming shortened V by 1 base and J by 8 bases, and 14 bases separated the two germline ends. This CDR3 has 15 amino acids. CDR3 amino acids: CASSQAEVLSGELFF. In DNA, the CDR3 is TGCGCCAGCAGCCAAGCTGAGGTCCTGTCAGGGGAGCTGTTTTTT.

This chain connects TRBV29-1 to TRBJ2-4; 9 nucleotides line up with TRBD1. The end of the DNA fits TRBJ2-7 better, so the J call may be wrong. Looked up from germline, CDR1 is SQVTM and CDR2 is ANQGSEA. The CDR3 loop spans 16 amino acids. CDR3 in DNA: TGCAGCGCAGGAATCCTACTACAGGGGGCAAGGTACGAGCAGTACTTC. Translated, it gives CSAGILLQGARYEQYF.

The V gene is TRBV20-1, the J gene TRBJ2-1; 10 bases line up with TRBD2. V was clipped by 4 bases and J by 7 bases; unmatched bases: 10. The CDR3 covers 15 residues. Germline values: CDR1 DFQATT, CDR2 SNEGSKA (reference sequence). CDR3 residues: CSAIRAGGPENEQFF. The CDR3, as DNA: TGCAGTGCTATCAGAGCGGGAGGGCCAGAAAATGAGCAGTTCTTC.

The chain carries TRBV20-1 and TRBJ2-5, with D tentatively TRBD2 (5 bases). Germline CDR1 and CDR2: DFQATT and SNEGSKA (reference sequence). The CDR3 has 14 amino acids. Trimming shortened V by 3 bases and J by 4 bases, and 15 bases separated the two germline ends. In nucleotides, the CDR3 is TGCAGTGCTAGTTTGGACTCGATTGGAGAGACCCAGTACTTC. Amino acid sequence: CSASLDSIGETQYF.

This clonotype was detected a few times. The chain links TRBV7-9 to TRBJ2-7; no firm D call. Trimming cost V 6 bases and J 2 bases, with 5 bases left between them. CDR1 is SEHNR, CDR2 FQNEAQ, per germline (reference sequence). The CDR3 extends over 11 amino acids. The CDR3 reads CASSIAYEQYF. The CDR3 DNA reads as TGTGCCAGCAGTATTGCCTACGAGCAGTACTTC.

This clonotype was detected a few times. J is TRBJ2-6 and V is TRBV6-1, with 8 bases matching TRBD1. Trimming removed 5 bases from V and 0 bases from J; junction bases left unmatched: 6. The germline V gene encodes CDR1 MNHNS and CDR2 SASEGT. The CDR3 has 17 amino acids. The CDR3 sequence is CASSPGQASSGANVLTF. For the CDR3, the DNA is TGTGCCAGCAGTCCGGGACAGGCTAGCTCTGGGGCCAACGTCCTGACTTTC.

V is TRBV6-5 and J is TRBJ2-7; D unclear. Germline V gene lookup returns CDR1 MNHEY and CDR2 SVGAGI. V lost 3 bases and J lost 4, with 16 bases in between. CDR3 size: 15 residues. CDR3 nucleotides: TGTGCCAGCAGTTATAGGGTTGGGTATCCTTACGAGCAGTACTTC. It encodes CASSYRVGYPYEQYF.

This chain links TRBV11-2 with TRBJ1-1, with D hard to call. Looked up from germline, CDR1 is SGHAT and CDR2 is FQNNGV. This CDR3 region has 12 residues. Trimming removed 5 bases at V and 2 bases at J, with 6 bases between. DNA of the CDR3: TGTGCCAGCAGCCAGTACAACACTGAAGCTTTCTTT. Its translation: CASSQYNTEAFF.